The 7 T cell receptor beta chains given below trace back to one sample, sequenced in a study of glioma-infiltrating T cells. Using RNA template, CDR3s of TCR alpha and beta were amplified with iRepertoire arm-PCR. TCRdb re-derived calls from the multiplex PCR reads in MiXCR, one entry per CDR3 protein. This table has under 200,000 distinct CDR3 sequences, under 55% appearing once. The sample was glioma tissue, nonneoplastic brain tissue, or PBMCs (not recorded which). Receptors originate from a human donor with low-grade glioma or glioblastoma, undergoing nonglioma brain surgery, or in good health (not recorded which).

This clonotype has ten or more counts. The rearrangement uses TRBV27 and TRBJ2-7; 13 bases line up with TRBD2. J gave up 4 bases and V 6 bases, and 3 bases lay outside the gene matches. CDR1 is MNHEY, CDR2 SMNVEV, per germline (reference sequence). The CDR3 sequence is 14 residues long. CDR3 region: CASRGLAGRYEQYF. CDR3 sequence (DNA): TGTGCCAGCAGGGGACTAGCGGGAAGGTACGAGCAGTACTTC.

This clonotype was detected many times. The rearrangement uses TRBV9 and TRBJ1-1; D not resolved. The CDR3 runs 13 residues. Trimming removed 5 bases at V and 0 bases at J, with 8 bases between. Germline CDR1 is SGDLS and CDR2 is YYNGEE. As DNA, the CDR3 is TGTGCCAGCAGTGAGGGAATGAACACTGAAGCTTTCTTT. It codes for CASSEGMNTEAFF.

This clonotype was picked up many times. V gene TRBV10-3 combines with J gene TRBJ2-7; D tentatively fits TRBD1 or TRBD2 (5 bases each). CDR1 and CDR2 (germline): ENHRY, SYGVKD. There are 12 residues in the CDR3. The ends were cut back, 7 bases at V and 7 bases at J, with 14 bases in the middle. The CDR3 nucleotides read TGTGCCATCACAGGGAATCCGGGGGAGCAGTACTTC. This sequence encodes CAITGNPGEQYF.

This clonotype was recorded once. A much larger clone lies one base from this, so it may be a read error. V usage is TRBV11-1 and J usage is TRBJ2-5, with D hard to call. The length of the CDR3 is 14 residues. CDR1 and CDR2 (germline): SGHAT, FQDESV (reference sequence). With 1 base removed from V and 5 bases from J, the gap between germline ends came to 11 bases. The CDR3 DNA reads TGTGCCAGCAGCTTAGATATGGAGTCGGAGACCCAGTACTTC. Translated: CASSLDMESETQYF.

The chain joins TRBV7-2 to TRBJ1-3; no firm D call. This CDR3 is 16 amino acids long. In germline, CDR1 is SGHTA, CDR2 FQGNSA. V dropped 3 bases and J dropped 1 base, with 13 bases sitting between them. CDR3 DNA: TGTGCCAGCAGCTTCGTTTCACGACTTTCTGGAAACACCATATATTTT. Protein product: CASSFVSRLSGNTIYF.

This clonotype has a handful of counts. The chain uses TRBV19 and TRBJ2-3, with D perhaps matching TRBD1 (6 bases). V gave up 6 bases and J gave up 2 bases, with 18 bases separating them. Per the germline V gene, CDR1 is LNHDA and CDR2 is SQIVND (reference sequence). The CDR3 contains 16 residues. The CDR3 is CASRDTGTRDTDTQYF. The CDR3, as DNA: TGTGCCAGTAGGGATACCGGGACAAGGGACACAGATACGCAGTATTTT.

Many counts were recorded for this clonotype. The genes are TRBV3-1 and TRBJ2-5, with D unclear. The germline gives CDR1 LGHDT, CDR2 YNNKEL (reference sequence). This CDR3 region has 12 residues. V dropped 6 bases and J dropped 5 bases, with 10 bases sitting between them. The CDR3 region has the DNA TGTGCCAGCAGTCATGATCTGGAGACCCAGTACTTC. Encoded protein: CASSHDLETQYF.